The T cell receptor (beta chain) described here comes from a study of cytomegalovirus exposure and HLA in healthy donors. Study in general: Sequencing of 150 million to 200 million T cells in an earlier analysis found 90 million to 120 million unique TCR beta sequences.

General study points: Across HLA loci, a later analysis found differing TCR association rates, with DRB1 most and HLA-C fewest. One later analysis reportedly identified an Asian-associated ancestry cluster that showed fewer N-insertions than the roughly 720-donor mean. The classifier reportedly diagnosed cytomegalovirus status with high specificity and sensitivity.

V trimming: 4 bases; J trimming: 5 bases; junction bases outside the gene matches: 4. This CDR3 comprises 15 residues. Germline CDR1 is MGHRA and CDR2 is YSYEKL. In the case of this clone: Its antigen is as yet unknown.

PCR was performed using 60 Vbeta and 13 Jbeta primers. Profiling relied on immunoSEQ multiplex PCR, and the TCRdb table lists in-frame clones only, not all of them. This table holds some 120,000 clones, roughly 80% found once. The sequenced sample was PBMCs. The TCR originated in a man between 18 and 29 years old in good health and CMV-seropositive. The V call is TRBV4-1, the J call TRBJ2-3; TRBD2 aligns across 12 bases. CDR3 loop: CASSPGLAGLDTQYF. The CDR3 DNA is TGCGCCAGCAGCCCAGGACTAGCGGGGTTAGATACGCAGTATTTT.